This TCR beta chain emerged from a study of T cells in Graves' hyperthyroidism and ophthalmopathy. Trimming shortened V by 8 bases and J by 3 bases, and 8 bases separated the two germline ends. The CDR3 is 12 residues long. This clonotype was seen at least ten times. Using RNA transcripts as the source, TCR beta CDR3 regions were amplified. The TCR CDR3 was amplified in a first-round RT-PCR using the HTBI primer set. In TCRdb, the multiplex PCR reads were re-called with MiXCR into one record per CDR3 protein. The sample lists 280,000 or so distinct CDR3 sequences, 12% to 15% seen once, with over 30% in the top ten.

Sequencing was carried out using blood. The J gene is TRBJ1-5, the V gene TRBV12-3 or TRBV12-4; no clear D. The TCR comes from a woman aged 50 to 65 with Graves' hyperthyroidism that later progressed to Graves' ophthalmopathy. The CDR3 DNA sequence: TGTGCCAGCGGGCGGGACAATCAGCCCCAGCATTTT. It is translated as CASGRDNQPQHF.